This T cell receptor beta chain was sequenced for a study of cytomegalovirus exposure and HLA in healthy donors. V was pared by 6 bases and J by 4 bases, with 5 bases of the junction left unmatched. The CDR3 runs 14 residues. Germline V gives CDR1 MNHEY, CDR2 SVGAGI. Notes on the study in general: Most of the TCR beta V segments (in an earlier analysis) were productive either about 90% or about 30% of the time. Through in vitro validation, three CMV-associated chains were shown to be specific for CMV antigens. Researchers counted over 150 TCR beta chains as cytomegalovirus-associated.

On this clone: No antigen is known for it.

Researchers ran the PCR with 60 Vbeta and 13 Jbeta primers. Assay used: immunoSEQ multiplex PCR; TCRdb lists only in-frame clones, some missing. Among 180,000 or so clones listed, 70% to 80% were seen once. This receptor was taken from a man aged 18 to 29 in good health and CMV-seronegative. The V gene is TRBV6-5, the J gene TRBJ2-2; 7 bases map to TRBD1. The sequenced sample was PBMCs. CDR3 coding DNA: TGTGCCAGCAGCCGGGGACAGCTCACCGGGGAGCTGTTTTTT. Translated, it gives CASSRGQLTGELFF.